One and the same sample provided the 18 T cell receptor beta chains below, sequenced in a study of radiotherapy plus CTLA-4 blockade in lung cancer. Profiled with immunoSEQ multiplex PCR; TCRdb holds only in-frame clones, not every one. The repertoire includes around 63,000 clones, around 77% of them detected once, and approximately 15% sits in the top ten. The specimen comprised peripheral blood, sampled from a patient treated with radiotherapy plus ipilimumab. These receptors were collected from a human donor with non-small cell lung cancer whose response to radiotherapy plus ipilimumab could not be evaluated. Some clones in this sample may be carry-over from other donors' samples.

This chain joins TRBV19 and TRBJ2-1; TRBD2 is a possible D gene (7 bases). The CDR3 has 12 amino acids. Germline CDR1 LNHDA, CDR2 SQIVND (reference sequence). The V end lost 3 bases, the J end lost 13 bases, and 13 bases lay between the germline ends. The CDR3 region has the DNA TGTGCCAGTAGTATTGGTGGGGGGGCCCAGTTCTTC. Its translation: CASSIGGGAQFF. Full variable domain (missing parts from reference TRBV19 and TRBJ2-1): DGGITQSPKYLFRKEGQNVTLSCEQNLNHDAMYWYRQDPGQGLRLIYYSQIVNDFQKGDIAEGYSVSREKKESFPLTVTSAQKNPTAFYLCASSIGGGAQFFGPGTRLTVL.

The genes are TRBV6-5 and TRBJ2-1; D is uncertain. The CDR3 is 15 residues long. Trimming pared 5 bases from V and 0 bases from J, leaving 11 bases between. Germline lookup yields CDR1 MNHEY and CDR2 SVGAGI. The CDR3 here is CASSPTLSSYNEQFF. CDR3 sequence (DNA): TGTGCCAGCAGTCCAACTCTTAGCTCCTACAATGAGCAGTTCTTC.

CDR3 DNA sequence: TGCGCCAGCAGCCAAGAAGGAGGGTCAGCTAGCTCTGGAAACACCATATATTTT. Residues: CASSQEGGSASSGNTIYF. The chain employs TRBV4-1 and TRBJ1-3; D is ambiguous. V was trimmed by 0 bases and J by 0 bases, leaving 15 bases between them. The CDR3 has 18 residues. In germline, CDR1 is MGHRA, CDR2 YSYEKL.

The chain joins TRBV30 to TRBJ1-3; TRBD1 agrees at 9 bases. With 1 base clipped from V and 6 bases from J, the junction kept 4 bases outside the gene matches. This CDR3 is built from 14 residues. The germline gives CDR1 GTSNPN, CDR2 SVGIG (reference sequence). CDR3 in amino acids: CAWSAGTGLNTIYF. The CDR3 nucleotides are TGTGCCTGGAGTGCCGGGACAGGGCTAAACACCATATATTTT.

The CDR3 sequence is CASSLANQAGGYTF. CDR3 DNA: TGTGCCAGCAGCTTGGCCAACCAGGCGGGGGGCTACACCTTC. This chain joins TRBV5-6 and TRBJ1-2; D ambiguous. Trimming removed 0 bases at V and 8 bases at J, with 14 bases between. This CDR3 spans 14 amino acids. CDR1 is SGHDT and CDR2 is YYEEEE in the germline V gene.

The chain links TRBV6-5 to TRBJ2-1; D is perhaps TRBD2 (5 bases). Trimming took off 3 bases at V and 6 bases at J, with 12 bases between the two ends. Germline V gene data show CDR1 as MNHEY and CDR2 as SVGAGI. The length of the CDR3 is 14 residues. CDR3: CASSYGSSGNEQFF. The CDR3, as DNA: TGTGCCAGCAGTTATGGGAGTTCTGGCAATGAGCAGTTCTTC.

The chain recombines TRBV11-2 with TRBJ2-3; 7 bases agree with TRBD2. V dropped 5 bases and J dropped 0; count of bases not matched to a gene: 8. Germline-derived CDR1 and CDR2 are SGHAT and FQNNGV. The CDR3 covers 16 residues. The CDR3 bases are TGTGCCAGCAGCCAACAGCGGGGTCTTAGCACAGATACGCAGTATTTT. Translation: CASSQQRGLSTDTQYF.

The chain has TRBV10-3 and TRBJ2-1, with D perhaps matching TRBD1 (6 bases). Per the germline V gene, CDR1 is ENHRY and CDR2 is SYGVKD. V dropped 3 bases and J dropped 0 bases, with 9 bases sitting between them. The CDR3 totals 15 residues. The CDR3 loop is CAISDTQGSYNEQFF. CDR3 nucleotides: TGTGCCATCAGTGATACACAGGGCTCCTACAATGAGCAGTTCTTC.

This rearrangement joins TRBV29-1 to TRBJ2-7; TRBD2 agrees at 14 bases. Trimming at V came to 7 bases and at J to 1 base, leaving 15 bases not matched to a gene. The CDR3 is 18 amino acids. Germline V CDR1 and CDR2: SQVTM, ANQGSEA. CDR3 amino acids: CSAFGVRTSGGWSYEQYF. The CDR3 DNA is TGCAGCGCCTTCGGCGTTCGGACTAGCGGGGGGTGGTCCTACGAGCAGTACTTC.

Here the CDR3 reads CASSYRDKGSPLHF. CDR3 nucleotides: TGTGCCAGCTCATACAGGGACAAGGGTTCACCCCTCCACTTT. The chain links TRBV18 to TRBJ1-6, with D maybe TRBD1 (6 bases). There are 14 residues in the CDR3. The germline V gene encodes CDR1 KGHSH and CDR2 LQKENI. Trimming pared 5 bases from V and 9 bases from J, leaving 14 bases between.

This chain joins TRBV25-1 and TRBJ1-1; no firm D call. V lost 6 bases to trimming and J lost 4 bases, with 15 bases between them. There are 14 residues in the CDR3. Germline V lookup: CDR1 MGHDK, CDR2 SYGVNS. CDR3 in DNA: TGTGCCAGCAGCGAAGAACTCGGGAGCACTGAAGCTTTCTTT. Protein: CASSEELGSTEAFF.

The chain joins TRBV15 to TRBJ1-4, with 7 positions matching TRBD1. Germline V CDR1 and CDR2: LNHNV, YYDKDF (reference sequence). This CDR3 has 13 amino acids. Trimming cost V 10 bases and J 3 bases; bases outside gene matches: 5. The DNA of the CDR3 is TGTGCCAGCCGACAGGGCCCTAATGAAAAACTGTTTTTT. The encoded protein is CASRQGPNEKLFF.

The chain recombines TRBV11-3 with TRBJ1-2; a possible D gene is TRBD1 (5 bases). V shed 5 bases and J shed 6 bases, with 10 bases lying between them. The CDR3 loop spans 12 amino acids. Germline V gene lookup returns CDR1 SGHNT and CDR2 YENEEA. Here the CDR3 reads CASSEGGDGYTF. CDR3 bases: TGTGCCAGCAGCGAGGGAGGGGATGGCTACACCTTC.

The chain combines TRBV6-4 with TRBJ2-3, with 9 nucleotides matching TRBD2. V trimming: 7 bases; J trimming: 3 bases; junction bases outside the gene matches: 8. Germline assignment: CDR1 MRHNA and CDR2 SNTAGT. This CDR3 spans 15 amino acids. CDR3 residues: CASTPGGLATDTQYF. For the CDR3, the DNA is TGTGCCAGCACCCCCGGGGGACTAGCAACAGATACGCAGTATTTT.

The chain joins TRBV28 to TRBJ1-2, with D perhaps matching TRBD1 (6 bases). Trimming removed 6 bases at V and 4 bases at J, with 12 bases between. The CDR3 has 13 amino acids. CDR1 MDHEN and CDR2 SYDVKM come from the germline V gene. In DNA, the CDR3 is TGTGCCAGCAGACCGCAGGGGTCCTATGGCTACACCTTC. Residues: CASRPQGSYGYTF.

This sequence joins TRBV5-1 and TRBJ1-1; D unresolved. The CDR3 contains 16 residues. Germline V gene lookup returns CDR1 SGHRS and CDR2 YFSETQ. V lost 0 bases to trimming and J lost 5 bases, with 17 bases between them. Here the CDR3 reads CASSLDPGGVGTEAFF. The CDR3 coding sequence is TGCGCCAGCAGCTTGGACCCGGGAGGCGTAGGAACTGAAGCTTTCTTT.

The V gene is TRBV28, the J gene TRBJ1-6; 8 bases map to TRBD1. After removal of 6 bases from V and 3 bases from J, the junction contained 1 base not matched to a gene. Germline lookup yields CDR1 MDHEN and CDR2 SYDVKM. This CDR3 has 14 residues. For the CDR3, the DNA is TGTGCCAGCAGAGGACAGGGCTATAATTCACCCCTCCACTTT. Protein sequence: CASRGQGYNSPLHF.

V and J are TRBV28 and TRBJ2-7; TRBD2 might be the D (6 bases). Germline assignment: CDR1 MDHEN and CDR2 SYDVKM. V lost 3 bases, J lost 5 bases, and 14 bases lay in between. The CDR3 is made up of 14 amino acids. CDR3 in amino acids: CASSFLGDSDEQYF. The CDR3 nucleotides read TGTGCCAGCAGTTTCTTAGGGGACTCGGACGAGCAGTACTTC.